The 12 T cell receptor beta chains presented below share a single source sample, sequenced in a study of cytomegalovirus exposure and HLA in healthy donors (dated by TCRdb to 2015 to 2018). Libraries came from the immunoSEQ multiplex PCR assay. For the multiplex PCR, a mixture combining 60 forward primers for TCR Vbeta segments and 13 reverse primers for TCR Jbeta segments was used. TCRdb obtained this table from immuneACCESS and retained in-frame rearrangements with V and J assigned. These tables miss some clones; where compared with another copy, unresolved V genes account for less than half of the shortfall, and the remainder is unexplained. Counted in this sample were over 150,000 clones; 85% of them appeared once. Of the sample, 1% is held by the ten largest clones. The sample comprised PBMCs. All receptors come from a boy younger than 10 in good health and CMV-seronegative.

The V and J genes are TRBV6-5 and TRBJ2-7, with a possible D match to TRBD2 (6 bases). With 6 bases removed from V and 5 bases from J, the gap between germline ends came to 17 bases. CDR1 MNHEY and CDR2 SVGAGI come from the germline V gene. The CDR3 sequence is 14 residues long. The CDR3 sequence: CASSPGVGPDEQYF. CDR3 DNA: TGTGCCAGCAGCCCGGGGGTAGGGCCTGACGAGCAGTACTTC.

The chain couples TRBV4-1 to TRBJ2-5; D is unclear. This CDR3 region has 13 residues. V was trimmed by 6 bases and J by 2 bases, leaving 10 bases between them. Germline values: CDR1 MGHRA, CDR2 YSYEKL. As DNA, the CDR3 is TGCGCCAGCAGTACAACCAGACAAGAGACCCAGTACTTC. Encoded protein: CASSTTRQETQYF.

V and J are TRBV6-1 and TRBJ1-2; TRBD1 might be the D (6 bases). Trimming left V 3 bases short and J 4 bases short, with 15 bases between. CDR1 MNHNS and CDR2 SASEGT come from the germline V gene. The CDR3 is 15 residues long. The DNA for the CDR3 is TGTGCCAGCAGTGAGGGCACAGGGTCAGGCTATGGCTACACCTTC. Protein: CASSEGTGSGYGYTF.

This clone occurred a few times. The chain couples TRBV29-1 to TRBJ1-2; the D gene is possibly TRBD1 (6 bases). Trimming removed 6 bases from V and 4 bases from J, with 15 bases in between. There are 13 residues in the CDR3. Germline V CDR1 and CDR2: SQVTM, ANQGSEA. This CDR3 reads CSVRTERAYGYTF. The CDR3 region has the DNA TGCAGCGTACGGACAGAACGGGCCTATGGCTACACCTTC.

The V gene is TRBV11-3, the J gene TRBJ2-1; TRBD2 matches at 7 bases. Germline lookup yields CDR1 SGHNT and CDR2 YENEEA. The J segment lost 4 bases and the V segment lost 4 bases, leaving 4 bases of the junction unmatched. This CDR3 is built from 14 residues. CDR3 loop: CASSSWEGYNEQFF. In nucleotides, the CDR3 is TGTGCCAGCAGCTCGTGGGAGGGATACAATGAGCAGTTCTTC.

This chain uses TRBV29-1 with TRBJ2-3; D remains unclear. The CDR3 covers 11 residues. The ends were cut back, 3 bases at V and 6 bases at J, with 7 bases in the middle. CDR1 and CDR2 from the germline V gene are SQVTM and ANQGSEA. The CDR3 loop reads CSVDIADTQYF. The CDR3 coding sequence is TGCAGCGTTGATATAGCTGATACGCAGTATTTT.

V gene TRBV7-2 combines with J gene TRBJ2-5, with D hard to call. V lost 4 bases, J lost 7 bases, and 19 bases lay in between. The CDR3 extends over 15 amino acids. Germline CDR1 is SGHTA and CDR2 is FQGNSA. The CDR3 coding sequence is TGTGCCAGCAGCTCACCCAGTCTTCACAGTAGGACCCAGTACTTC. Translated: CASSSPSLHSRTQYF. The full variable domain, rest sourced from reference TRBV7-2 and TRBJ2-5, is GAGVSQSPSNKVTEKGKDVELRCDPISGHTALYWYRQSLGQGLEFLIYFQGNSAPDKSGLPSDRFSAERTGGSVSTLTIQRTQQEDSAVYLCASSSPSLHSRTQYFGPGTRLLVL.

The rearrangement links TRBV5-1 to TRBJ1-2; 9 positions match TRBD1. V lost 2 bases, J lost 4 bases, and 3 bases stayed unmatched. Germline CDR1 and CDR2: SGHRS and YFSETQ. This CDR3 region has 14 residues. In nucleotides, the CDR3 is TGCGCCAGCAGCTTTACAGGGGGCAGCTATGGCTACACCTTC. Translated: CASSFTGGSYGYTF. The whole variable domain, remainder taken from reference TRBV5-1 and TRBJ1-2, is KAGVTQTPRYLIKTRGQQVTLSCSPISGHRSVSWYQQTPGQGLQFLFEYFSETQRNKGNFPGRFSGRQFSNSRSEMNVSTLELGDSALYLCASSFTGGSYGYTFGSGTRLTVV.

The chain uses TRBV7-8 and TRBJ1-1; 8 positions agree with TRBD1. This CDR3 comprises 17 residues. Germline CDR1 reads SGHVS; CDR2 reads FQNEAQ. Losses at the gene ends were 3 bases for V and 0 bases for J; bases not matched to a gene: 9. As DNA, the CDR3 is TGTGCCAGCAGCTTGAACAGGGGGTGGGTAGTGAACACTGAAGCTTTCTTT. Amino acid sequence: CASSLNRGWVVNTEAFF.

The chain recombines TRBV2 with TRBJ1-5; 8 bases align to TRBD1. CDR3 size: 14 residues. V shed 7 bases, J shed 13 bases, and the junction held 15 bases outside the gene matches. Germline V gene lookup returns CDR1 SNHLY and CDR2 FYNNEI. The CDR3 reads CASTLDRAVGKQHF. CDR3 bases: TGTGCCAGCACCTTGGACAGGGCTGTTGGGAAACAGCATTTT.

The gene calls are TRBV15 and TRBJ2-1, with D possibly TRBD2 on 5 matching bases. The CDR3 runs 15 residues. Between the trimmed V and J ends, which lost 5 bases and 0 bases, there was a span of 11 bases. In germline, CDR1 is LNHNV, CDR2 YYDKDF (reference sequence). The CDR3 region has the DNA TGTGCCACCAGCCCGACTATGGGCTCCTACAATGAGCAGTTCTTC. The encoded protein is CATSPTMGSYNEQFF.

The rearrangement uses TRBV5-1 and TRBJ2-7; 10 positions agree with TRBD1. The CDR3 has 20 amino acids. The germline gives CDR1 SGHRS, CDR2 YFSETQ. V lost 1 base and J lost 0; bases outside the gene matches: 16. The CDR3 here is CASSLFIPGQGIPCSYEQYV. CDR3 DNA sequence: TGCGCCAGCAGCTTGTTTATCCCGGGACAGGGGATCCCCTGCTCCTACGAGCAGTACGTC.